This T cell receptor (beta chain) emerged from a study of cytomegalovirus exposure and HLA in healthy donors (dated by TCRdb to about 2017). Context from the whole study: An earlier analysis of some 550 of the donors reported roughly 300 Gb of sequence data and 117 million unique TCR beta sequences from about 179 million T cells. An early release that covered roughly 600 HLA-typed donors contained around 300 gigabases of sequencing data and tens of millions of unique TCR sequences. The genetic ancestry cluster associated with self-reported Caucasian donors included roughly 84% of the roughly 400 genotyped donors. The study aimed to test whether cataloging public T cell receptors could reveal signatures of past pathogen exposure. The study used immunosequencing to profile the T cell repertoires of hundreds of subjects and linked those repertoires to cytomegalovirus serostatus. Along with the approximately 600-subject first cohort, a separate validation cohort of around 120 different subjects was used. To predict cytomegalovirus infection status, the study combined high-throughput TCR immunosequencing, statistical association of individual TCRs with disease status, and machine learning. In a later analysis, previously published TCR beta repertoires from hundreds of donors were re-analyzed and high-resolution HLA genotyping was added so that TCR occurrence patterns could be studied. In the later analysis, no new phenotypic data were used to find candidate immune exposures; instead, reliance was placed on TCR beta sequences and their occurrence across donors. An earlier analysis of approximately 630 of the donors applied high-throughput TCR beta sequencing to assess whether each TCR beta V gene segment acted as functional or pseudogenic. Donor age, sex, ethnicity and CMV serostatus were collected together with the repertoire data. Genome-wide SNP genotypes for about 65% of the roughly 670 donors were used in a later genetic analysis, which treated that subset as a discovery cohort. All discovery cohort repertoires had been generated using a single sequencing platform. HLA typing included class I and class II loci at four-digit resolution. Typing coverage varied by locus: roughly 629-640 donors for A, B, C, DRB1 and DQB1; roughly 510 for DQA1; about 600 for DPA1; approximately 450 for DPB1. Roughly 5 DR-DQ haplotypes were handled as single units for association and clustering because linkage in the cohort was strong. Across about 380 genotyped donors of the cohort, an average of roughly 230,000 unique TCR beta nucleotide sequences per donor were sequenced, and approximately 17% of those sequences were non-productive.

The cohort was made up of approximately 670 healthy bone marrow donors. At the time of sampling, all cohort members were nominally healthy, though unrecorded immune exposures were likely present. The donor was CMV seronegative and was included in the group of about 400 seronegative cohort members. Each donor provided a peripheral blood sample, and peripheral blood mononuclear cells were used for TCR beta sequencing. The Qiagen DNeasy Blood Extraction Kit was used to extract genomic DNA from the blood cell samples. The junction carries 11 bases between V and J, which are trimmed by 4 bases and 2 bases respectively. Its CDR3 holds 14 amino acids, cysteine through phenylalanine. Only the CDR3 portion is preserved as DNA: 42 bases, with reading frame beginning at the first base. CDR1 and CDR2, looked up from the germline V gene, are LGHNA and YNFKEQ. Concerning this clone itself: The specificity of this receptor is unknown. It has no much larger one-base neighbor in the sample; base qualities were not kept.

The library was prepared using the immunoSEQ multiplex PCR assay. For the multiplex PCR, a mixture combining 60 forward primers for TCR Vbeta segments and 13 reverse primers for TCR Jbeta segments was used. A multiplex PCR assay on genomic DNA amplified the CDR3 region of rearranged TCR beta genes. On the Illumina HiSeq System, the amplified TCR beta libraries were sequenced as 87-base-pair reads. Per the original workflow: Across the 670 or so repertoires, a later analysis counted tens of millions of unique TCR beta chains, roughly 11 million of which were shared by at least two donors. Raw reads were error-corrected and collapsed into unique sequences with a nearest-neighbor algorithm that merged closely related sequences to remove PCR and sequencing errors. To assign V, D and J gene segments, CDR3 sequences were aligned to IMGT reference sequences. For a sequence to be retained, a match of at least six nucleotides to both a V gene segment and a J gene segment was required. Rearrangements were called productive when the CDR3 lacked stop codons and stayed in frame with V and J; all others were non-productive. Following IMGT convention, CDR3 was defined as the stretch from the second conserved V-encoded cysteine to the conserved J-encoded phenylalanine. Sequences without an unambiguous match to a single V gene segment were excluded from the earlier analysis of 450 to 750 of the donors. An earlier analysis of approximately 590 of the donors called V segments functional above 56.7% productive rearrangements and segregating when the between-donor standard deviation exceeded 5%. To diagnose cytomegalovirus status from the catalog of TCR beta chain sequences, a statistical classification framework was built. V and J gene assignment, in a later analysis, came from comparing TCR nucleotide sequences with IMGT/GENE-DB human TR gene sequences. In a later analysis, CDR3 sequences and most-parsimonious VDJ recombination scenarios were assigned using the TCRdist pipeline. In a later analysis, each TCR beta chain was defined by its CDR3 amino acid sequence together with its V-gene family, and reads lacking a unique V-gene family were excluded. As a way to deal with suspected cross-contamination and a sequencing artifact, a later analysis dropped roughly 600 nucleotide sequences that were highly shared and had low generation probability. For each public chain, a later analysis derived a clonal expansion index from normalized ranks of inferred template counts within each repertoire. A later analysis computed generation probabilities with a VDJ recombination model fitted to out-of-frame rearrangements, and checked the results against IGoR. In a later analysis, TCR-TCR, TCR-HLA and TCR-CMV co-occurrence was scored with hypergeometric tests, and a repertoire-size bias correction was applied to TCR pairs. In a later analysis, false discovery rates were estimated by permuting HLA or CMV assignments 20 times. In a later analysis, co-occurring TCRs were grouped using DBSCAN, with TCRdist sequence similarity added in when clustering inside HLA-allele-positive subsets. Repertoires with fewer than 30,000 or more than 120,000 public chains, plus five repertoires with anomalous nucleotide sharing, were excluded from co-occurrence clustering. In its TCRdb copy, this immuneACCESS table keeps in-frame sequences only and misses some clones. Where compared with another copy, unresolved V genes explain less than half of these, and the others have no known cause. V, J and clone size are taken as reported in that table, and D and trimming were inferred from the DNA itself. The table for this sample lists 100,000 to 150,000 clones; about 72% of them were counted only once. Jointly, the top ten make up approximately 1.5% of the sample.

The full study reports these points: The study gave a list of about 160 TCR beta chains associated with cytomegalovirus. When HLA alleles, especially DR and DQ, strongly co-occurred, attributing TCR associations to individual alleles was difficult. Sequencing depth was assumed to be roughly uniform across donors in the presence/absence analyses, though that assumption may not hold. V-gene and J-gene trimming of TCR beta chains was associated with a missense DCLRE1C variant in a later genetic analysis, and the association was replicated in an independent cohort. A cluster of highly shared sequence variants was judged likely to represent a technical artifact of the sequencing pipeline. A further reported finding was that TCR beta sequences accurately predicted the HLA-A and HLA-B alleles for most subjects in the first cohort. Cytomegalovirus status was reported to be diagnosed by the classifier with high specificity and sensitivity in both the original and validation cohorts. Most TCR sequences were observed very rarely across donors, whereas some public TCRs were present in many individuals. Broadly in line with IMGT annotations, most TCR beta V segments showed up in productive rearrangements about 90% or about 30% of the time in an earlier analysis of under 700 of the donors. According to a later analysis, parvovirus B19, influenza, CMV and Epstein-Barr virus appeared linked to several top co-occurrence clusters. In a later analysis, HLA-associated TCR beta chains showed more clonal expansion and lower generation probabilities than non-associated chains that were equally common. Only TCR beta chains were sequenced in this cohort, and the absence of alpha or paired-chain data limited detectable features. In a later genetic analysis, fewer N-insertions in productive TCRs were reported among donors in an Asian-associated ancestry cluster than the roughly 670-donor mean. Because counts were too low, more than 15 rarely observed V segments, including chromosome 9 orphons, were excluded from the earlier analysis of some 590 of the donors. In a later analysis, most CMV-associated TCR beta chains were found to appear HLA-restricted, with HLA associations seemingly driven largely by CMV exposure. In a later analysis, around 15,000 TCR beta sequences were associated with specific HLA alleles at a false discovery rate of 0.05. CMV serostatus was the only immune exposure information available for the cohort. Linkage disequilibrium might explain the correlated functional status among segregating V segments, but an unknown experimental factor could not be excluded. Because HLA typing was missing for some donors at each locus, association tests included only the typed subset. According to a later analysis, TCR association rates differed among HLA loci, with DRB1 alleles showing the most associated TCRs and HLA-C alleles showing the fewest. The authors suggested that the approach could potentially be extended to other disease states and immunological phenotypes. A few of the identified cytomegalovirus-associated TCR beta chains were confirmed in vitro to be specific for cytomegalovirus antigens. The 87-base-pair reads could not distinguish some IMGT-functional V segments, including TRBV6-2 and TRBV6-3, so those segments were excluded.

Sample: PBMCs. Here the chain combines TRBV4-2 and TRBJ2-5; the D gene is possibly TRBD1, with 6 bases matching. The receptor was derived from a female donor in good health and CMV-seronegative. The CDR3 protein is CASSLRGGQETQYF. The sequenced DNA: TGTGCCAGCAGCCTCCGAGGGGGACAAGAGACCCAGTACTTC.